The 26 T cell receptor beta chains in this list originate from one sample, sequenced in a study of early T cells in non-severe SARS-CoV-2 infection. Using its own MiXCR run on the 5' RACE reads, TCRdb lists one record per CDR3 protein. Here the sample spans some 87,000 distinct CDR3 sequences, about 13% being singletons. The sequenced sample consisted of whole blood. These TCRs come from an adult who was a healthcare worker with PCR-confirmed SARS-CoV-2 infection or an uninfected control (not recorded which).

This clonotype occurred many times. The V and J genes are TRBV3-1 and TRBJ2-3; D possibly corresponds to TRBD2 (7 bases). V lost 1 base, J lost 0 bases, and 17 bases lay in between. Germline CDR1 LGHDT, CDR2 YNNKEL (reference sequence). This CDR3 contains 18 residues. The CDR3: CASSQAPGASGSTDTQYF. The CDR3 nucleotides are TGTGCCAGCAGCCAAGCCCCAGGGGCTAGCGGTAGCACAGATACGCAGTATTTT.

This clonotype was detected many times. V gene TRBV5-5 combines with J gene TRBJ2-1; TRBD1 agrees at 9 bases. The trim removed 9 bases at V and 3 bases at J, leaving 7 bases unmatched. The CDR3 is 14 amino acids. In germline, CDR1 is SGHKS, CDR2 YYEKEE (reference sequence). The chain's CDR3 is CATHGQGSYNEQFF. CDR3 DNA: TGTGCCACCCACGGACAGGGGAGCTACAATGAGCAGTTCTTC.

This clonotype came up many times. The rearrangement joins TRBV11-3 to TRBJ2-1, with D tentatively TRBD2 (6 bases). Germline V CDR1 and CDR2: SGHNT, YENEEA. Deletions cut 5 bases from V and 5 bases from J, with 16 bases between. The CDR3 consists of 15 residues. CDR3 nucleotides: TGTGCCAGCAGCCGGGGGTCGAACCCAGACAATGAGCAGTTCTTC. Its translation is CASSRGSNPDNEQFF.

This clonotype was observed many times. This chain links TRBV7-6 with TRBJ2-2; D uncertain. V gave up 2 bases and J gave up 2 bases, with 9 bases separating them. The CDR3 totals 15 residues. Germline V gene sequence: CDR1 SGHVS, CDR2 FNYEAQ. The CDR3 loop reads CASSLLGENTGELFF. The CDR3 DNA follows: TGTGCCAGCAGCTTACTAGGCGAAAACACCGGGGAGCTGTTTTTT.

A few counts support this clonotype. V is TRBV20-1 and J is TRBJ2-1; 7 nucleotides agree with TRBD1. Germline CDR1 and CDR2: DFQATT and SNEGSKA (reference sequence). The CDR3 extends over 12 amino acids. CDR3 bases: TGCAGCCCTGGAGGCGACAGGGCGTACCGGTTCTTC. Amino acids: CSPGGDRAYRFF.

This clonotype was detected a few times. The rearrangement uses TRBV24-1 and TRBJ2-1; 9 bases match TRBD2. Germline V gives CDR1 KGHDR, CDR2 SFDVKD. With V trimmed by 5 bases and J by 4 bases, 17 bases remained unmatched. The CDR3 sequence is 19 residues long. CDR3 sequence (DNA): TGTGCCACCAGTGCCCGTCCTAGGGCGGGGGGGGAACGTTACAATGAGCAGTTCTTC. It encodes CATSARPRAGGERYNEQFF.

The V and J genes are TRBV28 and TRBJ2-7; D is uncertain. V was shortened by 2 bases and J by 6 bases, with 8 bases between the two germline ends. Germline V lookup: CDR1 MDHEN, CDR2 SYDVKM. The CDR3 runs to 12 residues. For the CDR3, the DNA is TGTGCCAGCAGTTTACGTGGTGGCGAGCAGTACTTC. Its translation is CASSLRGGEQYF.

V is TRBV6-5 and J is TRBJ2-5; D may correspond to TRBD1 or TRBD2 (6 bases each). Trimming removed 7 bases from V and 5 bases from J, with 11 bases in between. Germline-derived CDR1 and CDR2 are MNHEY and SVGAGI. The CDR3 extends over 12 amino acids. The CDR3 sequence: CASKGGRETQYF. CDR3 nucleotide sequence: TGTGCCAGCAAGGGGGGCCGGGAGACCCAGTACTTC.

This clonotype came up many times. V and J are TRBV28 and TRBJ2-2; D possibly matches TRBD1 or TRBD2 (6 bases each). Trimming pared 4 bases from V and 6 bases from J, leaving 15 bases between. Germline V gene sequence: CDR1 MDHEN, CDR2 SYDVKM. The CDR3 sequence is 15 residues long. The CDR3 sequence: CASSSPGGWAGELFF. CDR3 sequence (DNA): TGTGCCAGCAGTTCCCCCGGGGGCTGGGCCGGGGAGCTGTTTTTT. Full variable domain (remainder filled in from reference TRBV28 and TRBJ2-2): DVKVTQSSRYLVKRTGEKVFLECVQDMDHENMFWYRQDPGLGLRLIYFSYDVKMKEKGDIPEGYSVSREKKERFSLILESASTNQTSMYLCASSSPGGWAGELFFGEGSRLTVL.

This clonotype has a handful of counts. The V call is TRBV6-4, the J call TRBJ2-2, with 7 positions matching TRBD1. The CDR3 contains 14 residues. J gave up 3 bases and V 2 bases, and 0 bases lay outside the gene matches. CDR1 is MRHNA, CDR2 SNTAGT, per germline. The chain's CDR3 is CASSDRGHTGELFF. CDR3 DNA sequence: TGTGCCAGCAGTGACAGGGGGCACACCGGGGAGCTGTTTTTT.

In this sample, this clonotype turned up a few times. J is TRBJ1-2 and V is TRBV2, with D unclear. The ends were cut back, 4 bases at V and 8 bases at J, with 8 bases in the middle. CDR1 and CDR2 from the germline V gene are SNHLY and FYNNEI. The CDR3 runs to 11 residues. CDR3: CASSAGGGYTF. The CDR3 DNA sequence: TGTGCCAGCAGTGCGGGTGGCGGCTACACCTTC.

This clonotype was seen at least ten times. The rearrangement links TRBV3-2 to TRBJ2-7; no check of the table's D call, TRBD1, against the DNA was made. TRBV3-2 is a pseudogene segment. The CDR3 has 15 residues. Written as DNA, the CDR3 is TGTGCCAGCAGCCAAGAACGGGGACGGGGATACGAGCAGTACTTC. It is translated as CASSQERGRGYEQYF.

This clonotype was observed many times. The V and J genes are TRBV20-1 and TRBJ2-7, with 8 bases matching TRBD1. Germline V CDR1 and CDR2: DFQATT, SNEGSKA (reference sequence). Unmatched junction bases numbered 3, after V lost 6 bases and J lost 2 bases. CDR3 length equals 12 residues. CDR3: CSAVDRAYEQYF. The CDR3 nucleotides are TGCAGTGCCGTGGACAGGGCCTACGAGCAGTACTTC.

This chain joins TRBV2 and TRBJ2-1; unclear D gene. V was shortened by 7 bases and J by 7 bases, with 5 bases between the two germline ends. CDR1 and CDR2 (germline): SNHLY, FYNNEI. This CDR3 contains 10 residues. The CDR3 loop reads CASTGNEQFF. The DNA for the CDR3 is TGTGCCAGCACCGGAAATGAGCAGTTCTTC.

The chain is built from TRBV29-1 and TRBJ2-1; the D gene is possibly TRBD2 (6 bases). The germline CDR1 and CDR2 sequences are SQVTM and ANQGSEA. The CDR3 loop spans 11 amino acids. The V and J ends lost 6 bases and 5 bases respectively, with 8 bases between them. The DNA for the CDR3 is TGCAGCGTGGGACTTGACAATGAGCAGTTCTTC. Translation: CSVGLDNEQFF.

This rearrangement joins TRBV13 to TRBJ2-5; 9 bases line up with TRBD1. CDR3 length equals 17 residues. The J segment lost 1 base and the V segment lost 0 bases, leaving 6 bases of the junction unmatched. Germline V gives CDR1 PRHDT, CDR2 FYEKMQ (reference sequence). The CDR3 nucleotides read TGTGCCAGCAGCTTAGGCCGGGACAGGGCATTCCAAGAGACCCAGTACTTC. Protein sequence: CASSLGRDRAFQETQYF.

This clonotype showed up just a few times. This sequence joins TRBV6-2 or TRBV6-3 and TRBJ2-2; a weak D match, TRBD1 (6 bases). The CDR3 runs to 17 residues. Germline V lookup: CDR1 MNHEY, CDR2 SVGEGT. V lost 2 bases and J lost 0, with 13 bases in between. Here the CDR3 DNA reads TGTGCCAGCAGTTACAAAGTTGGACAGACGAACACCGGGGAGCTGTTTTTT. Translating it yields CASSYKVGQTNTGELFF.

CDR3 protein: CASSLYRGPAKNIQYF. In DNA form, the CDR3 reads TGTGCCAGCAGTTTATACAGGGGGCCGGCCAAAAACATTCAGTACTTC. This chain uses TRBV12-3 or TRBV12-4 with TRBJ2-4, with TRBD1 identical over 9 bases. This CDR3 has 16 amino acids. Losses at the gene ends were 2 bases for V and 1 base for J; bases not matched to a gene: 3.

A few counts support this clonotype. The V gene is TRBV3-1, the J gene TRBJ2-5; the match to TRBD1 covers 7 bases. The CDR3 spans 16 residues. V lost 2 bases and J lost 5; bases outside the gene matches: 11. The germline CDR1 and CDR2 sequences are LGHDT and YNNKEL (reference sequence). The CDR3 nucleotides read TGTGCCAGCAGCCAACCCCGGGACAGAGGATCCGAGACCCAGTACTTC. Its protein is CASSQPRDRGSETQYF.

This clonotype has only a few counts. The rearrangement links TRBV11-2 to TRBJ1-1; D gene ambiguous. CDR3 length equals 16 residues. With 0 bases removed from V and 3 bases from J, the gap between germline ends came to 14 bases. Germline CDR1 is SGHAT and CDR2 is FQNNGV. Written as DNA, the CDR3 is TGTGCCAGCAGCTTAGATCCAAGGGTCCCCTACACTGAAGCTTTCTTT. As protein: CASSLDPRVPYTEAFF.

This clonotype was seen only a few times. The chain couples TRBV4-1 to TRBJ1-1, with D unclear. CDR3 length equals 16 residues. V gave up 0 bases and J gave up 2 bases, with 13 bases separating them. Germline V gene lookup returns CDR1 MGHRA and CDR2 YSYEKL. CDR3 DNA: TGCGCCAGCAGCCAAGAATCCTTTCTCCCCAACACTGAAGCTTTCTTT. Protein sequence: CASSQESFLPNTEAFF.

This clonotype was counted a few times. The chain carries TRBV7-2 and TRBJ2-1; 7 bases match TRBD2. Trimming removed 4 bases from V and 14 bases from J; junction bases left unmatched: 8. Germline CDR1 is SGHTA and CDR2 is FQGNSA. The CDR3 has 12 amino acids. CDR3 amino acids: CASSSTSVVEFF. DNA for the CDR3: TGTGCCAGCAGCTCCACTAGCGTTGTAGAGTTCTTC. Full variable domain (rest looked up from reference TRBV7-2 and TRBJ2-1): GAGVSQSPSNKVTEKGKDVELRCDPISGHTALYWYRQSLGQGLEFLIYFQGNSAPDKSGLPSDRFSAERTGGSVSTLTIQRTQQEDSAVYLCASSSTSVVEFFGPGTRLTVL.

The chain couples TRBV12-3 or TRBV12-4 to TRBJ2-5, with D uncertain. V was cut by 3 bases and J by 3 bases, with 23 bases left in between. The CDR3 consists of 18 residues. For the CDR3, the DNA is TGTGCCAGCAGTTTCTATTTTTATCGGTTGGGCCCGAAAGAGACCCAGTACTTC. This gives the protein CASSFYFYRLGPKETQYF.

This clonotype was counted between two and nine times. The V and J genes are TRBV9 and TRBJ2-4, with D unresolved. In germline, CDR1 is SGDLS, CDR2 YYNGEE. The CDR3 totals 16 residues. Trimming shortened V by 4 bases and J by 1 base, and 15 bases separated the two germline ends. DNA of the CDR3: TGTGCCAGCAGCCCCGACCCCCCCCGGGCCAAAAACATTCAGTACTTC. It is translated as CASSPDPPRAKNIQYF. The full variable domain, its missing parts supplied by reference TRBV9 and TRBJ2-4, is DSGVTQTPKHLITATGQRVTLRCSPRSGDLSVYWYQQSLDQGLQFLIQYYNGEERAKGNILERFSAQQFPDLHSELNLSSLELGDSALYFCASSPDPPRAKNIQYFGAGTRLSVL.

The rearrangement uses TRBV3-1 and TRBJ1-6; 7 positions match TRBD1. With V trimmed by 4 bases and J by 10 bases, 7 bases remained unmatched. The length of the CDR3 is 14 residues. Germline V gene data show CDR1 as LGHDT and CDR2 as YNNKEL (reference sequence). CDR3 residues: CASSRRTGESPLHF. CDR3 DNA: TGTGCCAGCAGCCGCAGAACAGGGGAATCACCCCTCCACTTT.

This clonotype was picked up many times. This chain links TRBV20-1 with TRBJ1-2, with 7 bases that match TRBD1. With V trimmed by 2 bases and J by 4 bases, 4 bases remained unmatched. From germline, CDR1 is DFQATT and CDR2 SNEGSKA (reference sequence). The CDR3 length is 13 residues. CDR3 DNA: TGCAGTGCTAGAACCGGGACAGTCTATGGCTACACCTTC. This encodes CSARTGTVYGYTF.